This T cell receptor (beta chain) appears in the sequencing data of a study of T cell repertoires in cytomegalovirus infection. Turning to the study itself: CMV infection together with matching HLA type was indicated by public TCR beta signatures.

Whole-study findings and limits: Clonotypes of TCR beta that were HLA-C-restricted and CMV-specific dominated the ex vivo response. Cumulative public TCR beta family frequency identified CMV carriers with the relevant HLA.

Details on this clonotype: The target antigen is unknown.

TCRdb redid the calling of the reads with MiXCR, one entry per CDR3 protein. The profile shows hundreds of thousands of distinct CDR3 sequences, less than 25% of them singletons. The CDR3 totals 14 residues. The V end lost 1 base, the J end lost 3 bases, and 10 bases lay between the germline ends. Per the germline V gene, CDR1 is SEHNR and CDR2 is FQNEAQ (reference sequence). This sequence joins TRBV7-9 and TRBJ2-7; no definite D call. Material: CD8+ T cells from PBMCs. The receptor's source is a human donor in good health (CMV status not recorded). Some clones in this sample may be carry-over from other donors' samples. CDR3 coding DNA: TGTGCCAGCAGCTTAGAGGGCCTCCACTACGAGCAGTACTTC. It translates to CASSLEGLHYEQYF. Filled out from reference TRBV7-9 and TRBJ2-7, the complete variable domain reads DTGVSQNPRHKITKRGQNVTFRCDPISEHNRLYWYRQTLGQGPEFLTYFQNEAQLEKSRLLSDRFSAERPKGSFSTLEIQRTEQGDSAMYLCASSLEGLHYEQYFGPGTRLTVT.